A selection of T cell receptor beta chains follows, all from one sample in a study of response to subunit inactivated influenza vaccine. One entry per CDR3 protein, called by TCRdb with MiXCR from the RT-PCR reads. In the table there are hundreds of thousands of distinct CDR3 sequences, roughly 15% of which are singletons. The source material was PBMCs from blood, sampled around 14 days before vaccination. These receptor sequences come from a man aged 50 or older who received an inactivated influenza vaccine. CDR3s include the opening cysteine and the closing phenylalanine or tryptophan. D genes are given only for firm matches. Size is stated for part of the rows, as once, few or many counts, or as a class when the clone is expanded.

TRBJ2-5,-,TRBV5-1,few,TGCGCCAGCAACCCGGACAGACAAGAGACCCAGTACTTC,CASNPDRQETQYF
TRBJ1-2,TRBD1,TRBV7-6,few,TGTGCCAGCAGCCAAGAACCAACAGGGGACTATGGCTACACCTTC,CASSQEPTGDYGYTF
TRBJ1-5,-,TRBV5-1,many,TGCGCCAGCAGCTGCACTAGACATCAACGAAGCAATCAGCCCCAGCATTTT,CASSCTRHQRSNQPQHF
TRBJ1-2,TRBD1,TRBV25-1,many,TGTGCCAGCAGTGAATCCGGGACAGGGAATGGCTACACCTTC,CASSESGTGNGYTF
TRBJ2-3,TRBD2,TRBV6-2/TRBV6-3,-,TGTGCCAGCAGTCCCAAACCTTCGACTAGCGGGAGCACAGATACGCAGTATTTT,CASSPKPSTSGSTDTQYF
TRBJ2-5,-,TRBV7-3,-,TGTGCCAGCAGCTTAACGATCCGAGAGACCCAGTACTTC,CASSLTIRETQYF
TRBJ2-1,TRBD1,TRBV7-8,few,TGTGCCAGCAGCTTAGCGGGACAGGTGCAGAATGAGCAGTTCTTC,CASSLAGQVQNEQFF
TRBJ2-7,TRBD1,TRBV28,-,TGTGCCAGCAGTTACTCCGGACAGGACGCCTACGAGCAGTACTTC,CASSYSGQDAYEQYF
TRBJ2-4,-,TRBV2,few,TGTGCCAGCAGTGTAGCCTACTTCGAGACTAGTACCAAAAACATTCAGTACTTC,CASSVAYFETSTKNIQYF
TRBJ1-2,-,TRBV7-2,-,TGTGCCAGCAGCAAGGGAGGTGGCACCCGAAACTATGGCTACACCTTC,CASSKGGGTRNYGYTF